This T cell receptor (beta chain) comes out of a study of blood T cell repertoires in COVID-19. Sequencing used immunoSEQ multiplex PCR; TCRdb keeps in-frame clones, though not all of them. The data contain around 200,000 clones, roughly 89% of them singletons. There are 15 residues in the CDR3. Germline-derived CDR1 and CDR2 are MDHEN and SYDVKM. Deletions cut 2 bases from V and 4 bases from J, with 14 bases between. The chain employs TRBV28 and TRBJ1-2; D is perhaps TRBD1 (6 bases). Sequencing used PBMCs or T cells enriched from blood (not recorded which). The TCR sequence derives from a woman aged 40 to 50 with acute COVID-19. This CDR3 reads CASSLGGARGYGYTF. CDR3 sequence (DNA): TGTGCCAGCAGTTTAGGGGGGGCGCGAGGCTATGGCTACACCTTC.